The present T cell receptor (beta chain) was sequenced within a study of beta chain features in type 1 diabetes. This clone was observed a few times. Since all of the isolated RNA was reverse transcribed, expressed TCRB transcripts were what got sequenced. Generated by immunoSEQ multiplex PCR, the TCRdb table keeps only in-frame clones and is missing some. There are 350,000 to 450,000 clones in the sample; less than 15% occur only once, and roughly 0.017% lies in the top ten. Specimen: naive CD4+ T cells from blood. This sequence originates from a woman aged 18-30 years in good health.

The CDR3 reads CASSDSRASYEQYF. Here the CDR3 DNA reads TGTGCCAGCAGTGATTCCCGCGCCTCCTACGAGCAGTACTTC. This chain uses TRBV25-1 with TRBJ2-7; D call uncertain. This CDR3 is built from 14 residues. Germline CDR1 reads MGHDK; CDR2 reads SYGVNS. Trimming left V 3 bases short and J 0 bases short, with 9 bases between.